This T cell receptor beta chain was observed in a study of CD8 T cells in ankylosing spondylitis. Findings and limits, study-wide: In peripheral blood, disease-linked CD8+ clones occurred at relatively low frequencies. Ankylosing spondylitis blood appeared to carry a characteristic TCR beta motif of roughly 8 highly homologous variants. Matched synovial fluid from ankylosing spondylitis patients was reported to be enriched for disease-linked clones. Existing reports had already noted some motif variants in reactive arthritis synovial fluid and blood.

This clonotype was recorded at least ten times. As yet, its antigen is unknown. TCRdb reanalysed the 5' RACE reads using MiXCR and keeps one entry per CDR3 protein. Counted here are 200,000 to 300,000 distinct CDR3 sequences, roughly 10% occurring once; the ten biggest clones make up about 3%. The CDR3 has 15 residues. The germline V gene has CDR1 SEHNR and CDR2 FQNEAQ (reference sequence). Trimming took off 0 bases at V and 1 base at J, with 9 bases between the two ends. The chain carries TRBV7-9 and TRBJ1-1; D is ambiguous. Sequences were obtained from blood, either unsorted or a sorted T cell fraction (not recorded which). The clonotype was recovered from a male donor with ankylosing spondylitis or in good health (not recorded which). The CDR3 DNA is TGTGCCAGCAGCTTAGCGAACGGAGGGAACACTGAAGCTTTCTTT. This translates into CASSLANGGNTEAFF.